The entry that follows covers one T cell receptor beta chain sequence. Per the authors' pipeline: Researchers report that nucleated cell counts were estimated from reference gene primer amplification. The method was immunoSEQ multiplex PCR; TCRdb's version includes in-frame clones alone and lacks a portion of them. For V, J and clone size, that table is used; D and trimming come from the DNA. Of approximately 31,000 clones listed, around 87% were seen once; the top ten hold around 1.5%. V dropped 4 bases and J dropped 5 bases, with 8 bases sitting between them. This CDR3 comprises 13 residues. The germline gives CDR1 SGHNT, CDR2 YENEEA. The data are from a study of blood T cell repertoires in COVID-19. As for the study in general: The study drew acute and convalescent COVID-19 samples from the United States, Italy and Spain. From T cells, B-cell-depleted T cells, or PBMCs came the material, which was cDNA or gDNA.

The sequence was obtained from a man aged 55 to 70 with active COVID-19. The chain is built from TRBV11-3 and TRBJ2-2; D remains ambiguous. Sequencing was done on a sample of peripheral blood. DNA of the CDR3: TGTGCCAGCAGCTCAGTAAGAACCGGGGAGCTGTTTTTT. This codes for CASSSVRTGELFF.